This T cell receptor beta chain comes out of a study of blood T cell repertoires in COVID-19 (dated by TCRdb to about 2020). About the full investigation: Collaborator samples came from the United States, Italy and Spain and covered acute and convalescent phases of COVID-19. The prospective study material was composed of cDNA or gDNA derived from T cells, B-cell-depleted T cells, or PBMCs. Samples were obtained from the ongoing ImmuneRACE study (first 160 participants) and from 1,254 subjects provided by 6 global collaborators. Deeply sampled blood TCRbeta repertoires from subjects exposed to, actively infected with, or recovered from COVID-19 were included in the dataset. The repertoires were released in a freely available public database intended as a resource for research on the immune response to SARS-CoV-2. The sample metadata nearly always contained a de-identified subject ID, COVID-19 status, age in years and sex. HLA class I and class II types, where available, came from metadata supplied by the sample provider rather than from assay-based typing. The full study reports these points: How much clinical and demographic metadata was included differed by source and by participant, and the metadata was provided uncurated.

A single count supports this clone. Its antigen is unknown. Nothing much larger sits one base from this clone, and base qualities are not available. Trimming costs V 0 bases and J 4 bases, and their ends lie 9 bases apart. Spanning cysteine to phenylalanine, the CDR3 consists of 15 amino acids. The sequence is cut down to CDR3 DNA, 45 bases in frame from base 1. Reading the germline V gene gives CDR1 SGHTA and CDR2 FQGTGA. At one collaborating source in Seattle, patients were enrolled during active infection and were followed longitudinally through the course of disease. Whole blood was collected in K2EDTA tubes by collaborating institutions according to the institutions' own protocols. For TCRbeta analysis, collaborator samples were shipped as frozen whole blood, as isolated PBMCs, or as DNA extracted from either sample type. The immunoSEQ Assay, a bias-controlled multiplex PCR, was used to amplify TCRbeta CDR3 regions from genomic DNA. As for how the authors treated the data: The number of nucleated cells in each sample was estimated by amplification of reference gene primers within the assay. To quantify the absolute abundance of each unique TCRbeta CDR3 rearrangement, sequence reads were collapsed and filtered. Productive Simpson clonality was computed per sample as the square root of Simpson's diversity index over productive rearrangements. TCRdb mirrors the immuneACCESS table, restricted to in-frame sequences. Some clones are absent from its copies; in checked studies, under half trace to an unresolved V gene, and the reason for the others is unknown. Clonal size and the V and J genes are those of that table, whereas D and trimming came from the DNA. Recorded for this sample are under 250,000 clones; about 84% of them occurred a single time. The top ten hold about 5.4% of the sample.

This TCR was recovered from a woman over 75 with COVID-19, enrolled during active disease. The rearrangement combines TRBV7-3 with TRBJ2-2, with TRBD1 tentatively as D gene (6 bases match). The sample consisted of peripheral blood. The DNA sequence is given as TGTGCCAGCAGCTTAACGGGGGCCGGCACCGGGGAGCTGTTTTTT. Protein translation: CASSLTGAGTGELFF.